A selection of T cell receptor beta chains follows, all from one sample in a study of blood T cell repertoires in COVID-19. Data came from immunoSEQ multiplex PCR; TCRdb stores just in-frame clones and leaves some out. The sample has 200,000 to 250,000 clones, about nine tenths seen once; the top ten hold less than 3%. Sequenced: peripheral blood. The receptors shown here come from a woman aged 55-69 years with acute or convalescent COVID-19. The conserved cysteine and the conserved F or W are not part of the CDR3 here.

v_call cdr3_aa
TRBV18 ASSTTGQGVLGNEQF
TRBV5-1 ASSLDVTSKSNEQF
TRBV27 ASGSATSDEQF
TRBV5-4 ASSPTTSDADTQY
TRBV21-1 ASSKGRRGGSKNIQY
TRBV15 ATSRDLGSEKLF
TRBV13 ASSLGTGFQPQH
TRBV6-5 ASSYDRATSGNTIY
TRBV7-2 ASTDSGSHEQF
TRBV16 ASSPNGVLNAF
TRBV19 ASSIAGTSGTWEQF
TRBV5-6 ASSLARREPQH
TRBV7-9 ASSLAGDSIWGSPLH
TRBV10-1 ASSEGLAGGTLSYNEQF
TRBV7-2 ASSSDRGLRQETQY
TRBV4-1 ASSARQGNTEAF
TRBV7-6 ASSLAGNYEQY
TRBV5-5 ASSFTILDGYT
TRBV10-2 ASSDRAGGGQPQH
TRBV2 ASRDPTGVTEAF
TRBV3-1/TRBV3-2 ASSQDQLAGPTKQY
TRBV5-1 ASSGGQPTYEQY
TRBV12-5 ASGLPAGYNEQF
TRBV30 AWSFRDFNEKLF
TRBV6-5 ASSPDRVNTEAF
TRBV6-6 ASKIFYEQY
TRBV7-2 ASSLALGDEQF
TRBV30 AWSRRERGEAQY
TRBV5-6 ASSLVQGDSPLH
TRBV5-4 ASSGSLGTGGASDTEAF
TRBV19 ASSPRQGRGEQY
TRBV19 ATVDRANGYT
TRBV18 ASSLGLAGGTDTQY
TRBV24-1 ATSGRGTNYGYT
TRBV5-6 ASSRGPYSNQPQH
TRBV4-3 ASSQEGAKEKLF
TRBV5-1 ASSLSGPNEQY
TRBV9 ASSVGIGTLRGAGTEAC
TRBV6-5 ASRDSGWNNEQF
TRBV7-9 ASSYWTGRGTGELF
TRBV30 AWSGVTEAF
TRBV5-1 ASSPIQGYTEAF